These 32 T cell receptor beta chains came from one sample sequenced in a study of CD8 T cells in ankylosing spondylitis. TCRdb re-analysed the 5' RACE reads in MiXCR, keeping a single row per CDR3 protein. Of about 130,000 distinct CDR3 sequences listed, approximately 10% are singletons. Source material: blood, either unsorted or a sorted T cell fraction (not recorded which). The receptor source for this set is a male donor with ankylosing spondylitis or in good health (not recorded which).

This clonotype was seen ten or more times. The V and J genes are TRBV12-3 or TRBV12-4 and TRBJ2-1; D gene ambiguous. V was trimmed by 3 bases and J by 6 bases, leaving 6 bases between them. The CDR3 has 12 amino acids. The CDR3 region has the DNA TGTGCCAGCAGTTTCTCGGGCAATGAGCAGTTCTTC. Translated, it gives CASSFSGNEQFF.

This clonotype has ten or more counts. The rearrangement joins TRBV9 to TRBJ2-5; no definite D call. The germline V gene encodes CDR1 SGDLS and CDR2 YYNGEE. V gave up 3 bases and J gave up 4 bases, with 13 bases separating them. This CDR3 spans 14 amino acids. The CDR3 nucleotides read TGTGCCAGCAGCGGCCAGGCATCTGCAGAGACCCAGTACTTC. It yields the protein CASSGQASAETQYF.

This chain connects TRBV6-5 to TRBJ2-1; the match to TRBD2 covers 8 bases. The CDR3 has 15 residues. V shed 2 bases and J 8 bases; nucleotides not matched to a gene: 8. Germline V CDR1 and CDR2: MNHEY, SVGAGI. CDR3 protein: CASSYPGLVGYEQFF. DNA of the CDR3: TGTGCCAGCAGTTACCCGGGACTAGTTGGCTATGAGCAGTTCTTC.

The chain joins TRBV7-9 to TRBJ1-2; TRBD1 might be the D (5 bases). The germline CDR1 and CDR2 sequences are SEHNR and FQNEAQ (reference sequence). The CDR3 totals 15 residues. Trimming took 5 bases from V and 2 from J, leaving 15 bases between them. Here the CDR3 DNA reads TGTGCCAGCAGCCTGGAGTGGACAAAAAACTATGGCTACACCTTC. Protein sequence: CASSLEWTKNYGYTF. The full variable domain, its missing parts supplied by reference TRBV7-9 and TRBJ1-2, is DTGVSQNPRHKITKRGQNVTFRCDPISEHNRLYWYRQTLGQGPEFLTYFQNEAQLEKSRLLSDRFSAERPKGSFSTLEIQRTEQGDSAMYLCASSLEWTKNYGYTFGSGTRLTVV.

The chain recombines TRBV15 with TRBJ2-7, with 7 bases aligning to TRBD1. V lost 0 bases, J lost 2 bases, and 7 bases stayed unmatched. CDR1 is LNHNV, CDR2 YYDKDF, per germline (reference sequence). This CDR3 spans 16 amino acids. The CDR3 DNA is TGTGCCACCAGCAGAGACTCCGGGACAGTCCCCTACGAGCAGTACTTC. Translated: CATSRDSGTVPYEQYF.

This clonotype was seen at least ten times. The chain links TRBV28 to TRBJ1-1; D is undetermined. CDR3 length: 11 amino acids. V gave up 4 bases and J gave up 5 bases, with 5 bases separating them. From germline, CDR1 is MDHEN and CDR2 SYDVKM. This CDR3 reads CASSWRTEAFF. In nucleotides, the CDR3 is TGTGCCAGCAGTTGGAGAACTGAAGCTTTCTTT.

Comment on this clonotype: A much larger clone sits a single nucleotide away, making a read error possible. No conserved phenylalanine or tryptophan is present at the end of the CDR3, so a read error is the likely explanation. The chain links TRBV4-3 to TRBJ2-5; maybe TRBD2 (6 bases). Germline values: CDR1 LGHNA, CDR2 YSLEER. Trimming shortened V by 4 bases and J by 5 bases, and 14 bases separated the two germline ends. The CDR3 length is 14 residues. The CDR3 reads CASSPDYRGETQYL. Here the CDR3 DNA reads TGCGCCAGCAGCCCGGACTACCGAGGCGAGACCCAGTACTTG.

This clonotype was seen repeatedly, ten times or more. The V call is TRBV4-3, the J call TRBJ2-1; D call uncertain. This CDR3 comprises 13 residues. Germline V gene sequence: CDR1 LGHNA, CDR2 YSLEER. V lost 0 bases and J 9 bases, leaving 9 bases between the germline ends. In DNA form, the CDR3 reads TGCGCCAGCAGCCAAGATACCCGACGTGAGCAGTTCTTC. As protein: CASSQDTRREQFF.

Many counts were recorded for this clonotype. The chain has TRBV25-1 and TRBJ2-5, with a weak D call TRBD1 (5 bases). V lost 1 base, J lost 5 bases, and 20 bases lay in between. Per the germline V gene, CDR1 is MGHDK and CDR2 is SYGVNS. The CDR3 spans 17 residues. CDR3 loop: CASSELGDPIVGETQYF. As DNA, the CDR3 is TGTGCCAGCAGTGAATTAGGGGATCCTATCGTGGGGGAGACCCAGTACTTC.

The sample holds many counts of this clonotype. This chain joins TRBV18 and TRBJ2-1, with TRBD2 matching 10 bases. CDR3 size: 15 residues. Germline values: CDR1 KGHSH, CDR2 LQKENI. V shed 3 bases, J shed 4 bases, and the junction held 3 bases outside the gene matches. The CDR3 sequence is CASSPTSGNYNEQFF. CDR3 coding DNA: TGTGCCAGCTCACCTACTAGCGGGAATTACAATGAGCAGTTCTTC.

This clonotype was recorded a few times. The rearrangement uses TRBV19 and TRBJ2-7; TRBD1 matches 10 bases. From germline, CDR1 is LNHDA and CDR2 SQIVND (reference sequence). This CDR3 contains 15 residues. Germline trimming cut 5 bases from V and 3 bases from J; bases unmatched to any gene: 7. CDR3 nucleotide sequence: TGTGCCAGTAGTTTAACCGGGACAGGGGACTACGAGCAGTACTTC. Protein: CASSLTGTGDYEQYF. Full variable domain (outside the CDR3, taken from reference TRBV19 and TRBJ2-7): DGGITQSPKYLFRKEGQNVTLSCEQNLNHDAMYWYRQDPGQGLRLIYYSQIVNDFQKGDIAEGYSVSREKKESFPLTVTSAQKNPTAFYLCASSLTGTGDYEQYFGPGTRLTVT.

This clonotype was counted at least ten times. The gene calls are TRBV28 and TRBJ1-1; tentative D call: TRBD1 (5 bases). Per the germline V gene, CDR1 is MDHEN and CDR2 is SYDVKM. Trimming took 8 bases from V and 1 from J, leaving 11 bases between them. The CDR3 covers 13 residues. CDR3 in amino acids: CASLEGQNTEAFF. CDR3 bases: TGTGCCAGCCTGGAGGGGCAGAACACTGAAGCTTTCTTT.

This clonotype was detected ten times or more. This chain uses TRBV29-1 with TRBJ2-3; D remains unclear. V lost 6 bases and J lost 4, with 14 bases in between. The CDR3 totals 13 residues. CDR1 is SQVTM, CDR2 ANQGSEA, per germline. The CDR3 DNA reads as TGCAGCGTGGAACGTGGGAACTCAGATACGCAGTATTTT. Amino acid sequence: CSVERGNSDTQYF.

This clonotype was observed many times. The chain carries TRBV29-1 and TRBJ2-3; 7 nucleotides align to TRBD2. The CDR3 covers 18 residues. V lost 2 bases to trimming and J lost 1 base; unmatched junction nucleotides: 15. CDR1 is SQVTM and CDR2 is ANQGSEA in the germline V gene. In nucleotides, the CDR3 is TGCAGCGTTGAAAATGGGGCCGGGACTACCAAACGCACAGATACGCAGTATTTT. This translates into CSVENGAGTTKRTDTQYF.

In this sample, this clonotype turned up many times. The chain employs TRBV27 and TRBJ2-7, with 8 bases identical to TRBD1. V was pared by 0 bases and J by 2 bases, with 6 bases of the junction left unmatched. Per the germline V gene, CDR1 is MNHEY and CDR2 is SMNVEV (reference sequence). This CDR3 has 16 amino acids. The CDR3 loop is CASSLSGQASTYEQYF. CDR3 nucleotide sequence: TGTGCCAGCAGTTTATCGGGACAGGCTTCAACCTACGAGCAGTACTTC.

This clonotype was seen ten or more times. The chain uses TRBV12-3 or TRBV12-4 and TRBJ2-2; D possibly corresponds to TRBD2 (6 bases). This CDR3 has 15 residues. Trimming removed 6 bases from V and 6 bases from J, with 17 bases in between. CDR3 protein: CASRATSKSPGELFF. The DNA for the CDR3 is TGTGCCAGCAGGGCGACTAGTAAAAGCCCCGGGGAGCTGTTTTTT.

In its sample, this clonotype was seen many times. The chain links TRBV6-1 to TRBJ2-7; 8 nucleotides line up with TRBD2. This CDR3 region has 14 residues. Germline V gene lookup returns CDR1 MNHNS and CDR2 SASEGT. Trimming removed 6 bases from V and 4 bases from J; junction bases left unmatched: 8. Here the CDR3 DNA reads TGTGCCAGCAGCCCCTTCGGGGGGGGATACGAGCAGTACTTC. Its translation is CASSPFGGGYEQYF.

This clonotype showed up many times. The rearrangement joins TRBV25-1 to TRBJ2-5; D uncertain. CDR1 is MGHDK and CDR2 is SYGVNS in the germline V gene. Trimming shortened V by 4 bases and J by 1 base, and 7 bases separated the two germline ends. This CDR3 is 13 amino acids long. The CDR3, as DNA: TGTGCCAGCAGTGGGGCAGCCCAAGAGACCCAGTACTTC. Translated, it gives CASSGAAQETQYF.

This clonotype was seen more than once but under ten times. The chain couples TRBV5-1 to TRBJ2-2, with 7 bases aligning to TRBD2. Germline CDR1 is SGHRS and CDR2 is YFSETQ. V lost 1 base and J lost 1; bases outside the gene matches: 4. The CDR3 totals 16 residues. DNA for the CDR3: TGCGCCAGCAGCTTGCAGCTAGCGGTGAACACCGGGGAGCTGTTTTTT. Translated, it gives CASSLQLAVNTGELFF.

The V gene is TRBV18, the J gene TRBJ1-1; D is ambiguous. The V end was cut by 3 bases, the J end by 1 base, with 6 bases between. CDR1 and CDR2 (germline): KGHSH, LQKENI. The CDR3 consists of 13 residues. CDR3 in DNA: TGTGCCAGCTCACCGGTAGGGAACACTGAAGCTTTCTTT. As protein: CASSPVGNTEAFF. Looking up the rest from reference TRBV18 and TRBJ1-1 gives the full variable domain: NAGVMQNPRHLVRRRGQEARLRCSPMKGHSHVYWYRQLPEEGLKFMVYLQKENIIDESGMPKERFSAEFPKEGPSILRIQQVVRGDSAAYFCASSPVGNTEAFFGQGTRLTVV.

At least ten counts were recorded for this clonotype. The V and J genes are TRBV6-4 and TRBJ2-1, with 7 bases fitting TRBD2. With 5 bases clipped from V and 0 bases from J, the junction kept 7 bases outside the gene matches. In germline, CDR1 is MRHNA, CDR2 SNTAGT. The CDR3 runs 16 residues. In nucleotides, the CDR3 is TGTGCCAGCAGTCCACTAGCGTCCGTCTCCTACAATGAGCAGTTCTTC. Its protein is CASSPLASVSYNEQFF.

This clonotype was counted a few times. The chain has TRBV7-2 and TRBJ2-7, with 8 positions matching TRBD2. The CDR3 loop spans 16 amino acids. Germline V gene data show CDR1 as SGHTA and CDR2 as FQGNSA. The trim removed 6 bases at V and 3 bases at J, leaving 13 bases unmatched. The CDR3 is CASRPGGALGYYEQYF. Here the CDR3 DNA reads TGTGCCAGCAGACCGGGAGGGGCCCTGGGATACTACGAGCAGTACTTC. The variable domain in full, with the rest retrieved from reference TRBV7-2 and TRBJ2-7, is GAGVSQSPSNKVTEKGKDVELRCDPISGHTALYWYRQSLGQGLEFLIYFQGNSAPDKSGLPSDRFSAERTGGSVSTLTIQRTQQEDSAVYLCASRPGGALGYYEQYFGPGTRLTVT.

This clonotype has ten or more counts. The CDR3 DNA reads as TGTGCCAGCAGCTCCACGGGACTAGCGGGAGGATGGGGTGAGCAGTTCTTC. It is translated as CASSSTGLAGGWGEQFF. This sequence joins TRBV7-2 and TRBJ2-1; 15 bases match TRBD2. V was clipped by 4 bases and J by 9 bases; unmatched bases: 10. This CDR3 has 17 amino acids. Germline values: CDR1 SGHTA, CDR2 FQGNSA.

As concerns this clonotype: It may be a read error: a sequence one base away is much more abundant. The chain carries TRBV27 and TRBJ2-1; D is perhaps TRBD2 (6 bases). V dropped 3 bases and J dropped 6 bases, with 12 bases sitting between them. Per germline, CDR1 MNHEY and CDR2 SMNVEV (reference sequence). The length of the CDR3 is 14 residues. The CDR3 region has the DNA TGTGCCAGCAGTTTTACCCGGAGGGCCAATGAGCAGTTCTTC. The encoded protein is CASSFTRRANEQFF.

This clonotype has ten or more counts. The chain combines TRBV4-2 with TRBJ2-5; D is uncertain. This CDR3 contains 13 residues. The germline CDR1 and CDR2 sequences are LGHNA and YNFKEQ. V was pared by 0 bases and J by 5 bases, with 7 bases between. The CDR3 bases are TGTGCCAGCAGCCAAGATCTTTGGGAGACCCAGTACTTC. It translates to CASSQDLWETQYF.

This clonotype showed up many times. The chain is built from TRBV7-3 and TRBJ2-2; D gene unclear. V was pared by 1 base and J by 7 bases, with 4 bases between. From germline, CDR1 is SGHTA and CDR2 FQGTGA. The CDR3 sequence is 12 residues long. In nucleotides, the CDR3 is TGTGCCAGCAGCTTAAACGACGGGGAGCTGTTTTTT. Translating gives CASSLNDGELFF.

This clonotype has ten or more counts. This chain connects TRBV5-1 to TRBJ2-2; TRBD1 might be the D (6 bases). This CDR3 has 16 amino acids. V shed 2 bases and J shed 7 bases, with 18 bases lying between them. Germline V gene sequence: CDR1 SGHRS, CDR2 YFSETQ. CDR3 bases: TGCGCCAGCAGCTTTCGGGACACGGCTTCAAACGGGGAGCTGTTTTTT. Protein product: CASSFRDTASNGELFF.

The chain is built from TRBV9 and TRBJ1-2, with TRBD1 matching 9 bases. The CDR3 totals 16 residues. Germline V gene data show CDR1 as SGDLS and CDR2 as YYNGEE. V was pared by 1 base and J by 6 bases, with 10 bases of the junction left unmatched. Here the CDR3 DNA reads TGTGCCAGCAGCGTACTTACAGGGGGCGCCCCGGATGGCTACACCTTC. This translates into CASSVLTGGAPDGYTF.

At least ten counts were recorded for this clonotype. The chain joins TRBV20-1 to TRBJ1-6; 8 positions agree with TRBD1. CDR1 is DFQATT and CDR2 is SNEGSKA in the germline V gene (reference sequence). The CDR3 has 14 residues. Unmatched junction bases numbered 7, after V lost 2 bases and J lost 10 bases. The CDR3 loop reads CSARSGQEGSPLHF. The CDR3 nucleotides are TGCAGTGCTAGATCGGGACAGGAAGGATCACCCCTCCACTTT.

This clonotype was picked up many times. CDR3 nucleotides: TGTGCCAGCAGCAAGGAGAACAGGGATTCTGACGAGCAGTACTTC. The encoded protein is CASSKENRDSDEQYF. The gene calls are TRBV21-1 and TRBJ2-7; the table's D call TRBD1 went unverified against the DNA. TRBV21-1 is designated a pseudogene. The CDR3 is made up of 15 amino acids.

This clonotype was detected a few times. The genes are TRBV28 and TRBJ2-3; D is ambiguous. This CDR3 comprises 13 residues. CDR1 and CDR2 (germline): MDHEN, SYDVKM. Trimming stripped 10 bases from V and 0 bases from J, with 11 bases between. The CDR3 DNA is TGTGCCATCACGACACAGAGCACAGATACGCAGTATTTT. Protein: CAITTQSTDTQYF.

This clonotype was recorded a few times. The V call is TRBV6-2 or TRBV6-3, the J call TRBJ2-1; 12 nucleotides line up with TRBD2. The CDR3 length is 14 residues. The germline gives CDR1 MNHEY, CDR2 SVGEGT. Trimming removed 8 bases from V and 3 bases from J; junction bases left unmatched: 2. The CDR3 loop is CASLTSGSYNEQFF. CDR3 sequence (DNA): TGTGCCAGCTTGACTAGCGGGAGCTACAATGAGCAGTTCTTC.